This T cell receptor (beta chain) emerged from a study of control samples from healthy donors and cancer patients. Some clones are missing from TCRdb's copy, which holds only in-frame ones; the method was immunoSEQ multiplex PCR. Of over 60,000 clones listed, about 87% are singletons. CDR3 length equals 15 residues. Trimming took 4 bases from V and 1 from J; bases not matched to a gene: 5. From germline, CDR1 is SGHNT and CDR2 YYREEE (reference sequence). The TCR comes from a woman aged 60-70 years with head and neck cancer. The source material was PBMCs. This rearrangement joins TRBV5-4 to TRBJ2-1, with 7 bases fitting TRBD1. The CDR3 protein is CASSLTGISYNEQFF. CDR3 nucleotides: TGTGCCAGCAGCCTGACAGGGATATCCTACAATGAGCAGTTCTTC.